The entry that follows covers one T cell receptor (beta chain) sequence. No antigen is known for it. There were TCR beta CDR3 regions amplified from RNA transcripts. In the first-round RT-PCR of the TCR CDR3, the HTBI primer set was used. One entry per CDR3 protein results from TCRdb running MiXCR on the multiplex PCR reads. The profile shows a few hundred thousand distinct CDR3 sequences, approximately 25% of them singletons. The sample is drawn from a study of T cells in Graves' hyperthyroidism and ophthalmopathy. Germline CDR1 LGHDT, CDR2 YNNKEL (reference sequence). V shed 4 bases, J shed 5 bases, and the junction held 5 bases outside the gene matches. This CDR3 spans 14 amino acids. Criteria for exclusion of patients were uncontrolled infection, other autoimmune disease, pregnancy or lactation. Study-wide results and caveats: Blood also showed most of the thyroid clonotypes that were expanded above 0.001.

Sequencing was done on a sample of blood. The chain is built from TRBV3-1 and TRBJ2-5; TRBD2 aligns across 9 bases. The clonotype comes from a man aged 50 to 60 with Graves' hyperthyroidism. This CDR3 reads CASSPRGLAETQYF. CDR3 DNA sequence: TGTGCCAGCAGCCCCCGTGGACTAGCGGAGACCCAGTACTTC.